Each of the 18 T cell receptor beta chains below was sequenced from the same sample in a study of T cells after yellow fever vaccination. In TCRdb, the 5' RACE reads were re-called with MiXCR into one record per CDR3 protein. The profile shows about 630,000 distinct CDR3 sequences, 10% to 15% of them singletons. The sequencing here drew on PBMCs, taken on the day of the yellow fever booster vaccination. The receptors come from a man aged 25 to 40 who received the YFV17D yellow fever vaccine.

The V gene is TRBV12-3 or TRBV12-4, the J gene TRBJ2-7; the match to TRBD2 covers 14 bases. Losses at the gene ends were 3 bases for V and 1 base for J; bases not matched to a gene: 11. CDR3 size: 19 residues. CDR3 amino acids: CASSLARTSGRYSSYEQYF. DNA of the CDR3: TGTGCCAGCAGTTTGGCACGGACTAGCGGGAGGTACTCTTCCTACGAGCAGTACTTC.

For the CDR3, the DNA is TGTGCCAGCAGCCCAGAGGGAGGGAGCTTGGAGCAGTACTTC. It codes for CASSPEGGSLEQYF. The rearrangement joins TRBV11-2 to TRBJ2-7; 7 bases align to TRBD2. Looked up from germline, CDR1 is SGHAT and CDR2 is FQNNGV. The length of the CDR3 is 14 residues. V trimming: 5 bases; J trimming: 7 bases; junction bases outside the gene matches: 11.

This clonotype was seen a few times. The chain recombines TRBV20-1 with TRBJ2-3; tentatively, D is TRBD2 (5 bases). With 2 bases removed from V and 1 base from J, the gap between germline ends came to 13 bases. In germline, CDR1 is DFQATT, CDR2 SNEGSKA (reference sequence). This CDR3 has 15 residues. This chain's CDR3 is CSARSRGQGTDTQYF. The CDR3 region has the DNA TGCAGTGCTAGATCTCGCGGGCAGGGCACAGATACGCAGTATTTT.

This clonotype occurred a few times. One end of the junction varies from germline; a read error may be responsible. The CDR3, as DNA: TGTGCCAGCAGCTTAAGTGGCAGAAGAAATACCATATATTTT. Amino acid sequence: CASSLSGRRNTIYF. The genes are TRBV7-8 and TRBJ1-3; D remains ambiguous. The CDR3 has 14 amino acids. Germline CDR1 is SGHVS and CDR2 is FQNEAQ.

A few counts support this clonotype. Here the CDR3 DNA reads TGTGCCAGCAGTACGTGGAATGAGCAGTTCTTC. It codes for CASSTWNEQFF. The V and J genes are TRBV6-2 or TRBV6-3 and TRBJ2-1; D uncertain. This CDR3 region has 11 residues. The V gene's germline CDR1 is MNHEY and CDR2 SVGEGT. Trimming pared 5 bases from V and 7 bases from J, leaving 6 bases between.

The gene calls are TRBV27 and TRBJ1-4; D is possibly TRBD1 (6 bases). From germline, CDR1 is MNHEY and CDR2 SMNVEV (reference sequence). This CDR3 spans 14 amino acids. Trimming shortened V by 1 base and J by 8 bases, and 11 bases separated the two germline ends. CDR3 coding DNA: TGTGCCAGCAGTTTATGGGGGGCATCCGAAAAACTGTTTTTT. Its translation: CASSLWGASEKLFF.

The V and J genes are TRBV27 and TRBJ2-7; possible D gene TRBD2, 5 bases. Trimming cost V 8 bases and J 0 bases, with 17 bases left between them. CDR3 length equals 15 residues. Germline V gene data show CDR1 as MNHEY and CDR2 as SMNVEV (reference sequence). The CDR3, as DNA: TGTGCCAGCGCGCGCGGGTCACGAAGCTCCTACGAGCAGTACTTC. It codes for CASARGSRSSYEQYF.

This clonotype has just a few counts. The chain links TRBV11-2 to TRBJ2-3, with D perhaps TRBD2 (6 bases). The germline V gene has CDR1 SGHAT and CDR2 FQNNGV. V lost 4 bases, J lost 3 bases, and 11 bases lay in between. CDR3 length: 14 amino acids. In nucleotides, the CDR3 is TGTGCCAGCAGCTCATCTAGCGAAACAGATACGCAGTATTTT. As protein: CASSSSSETDTQYF.

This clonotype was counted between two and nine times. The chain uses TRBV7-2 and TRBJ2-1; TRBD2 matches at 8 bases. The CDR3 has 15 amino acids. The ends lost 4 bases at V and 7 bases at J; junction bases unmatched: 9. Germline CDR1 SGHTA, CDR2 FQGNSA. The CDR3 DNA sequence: TGTGCCAGCAGCTACTCCGGGACTAGTACGAATGAGCAGTTCTTC. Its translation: CASSYSGTSTNEQFF.

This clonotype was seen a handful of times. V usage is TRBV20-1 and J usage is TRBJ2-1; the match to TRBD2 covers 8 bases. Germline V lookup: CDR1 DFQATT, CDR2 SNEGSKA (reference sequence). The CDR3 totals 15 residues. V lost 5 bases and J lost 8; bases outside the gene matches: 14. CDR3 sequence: CSADVFGRALDEQFF. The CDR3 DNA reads TGCAGTGCTGATGTCTTCGGGAGGGCCCTCGATGAGCAGTTCTTC.

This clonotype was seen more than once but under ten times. This CDR3 is CASSLPPSGSPDEQFF. The CDR3 bases are TGCGCCAGCAGCCTCCCCCCTAGCGGGAGTCCGGATGAGCAGTTCTTC. V is TRBV4-3 and J is TRBJ2-1, with 10 nucleotides matching TRBD2. Per germline, CDR1 LGHNA and CDR2 YSLEER. The CDR3 contains 16 residues. Trimming took 4 bases from V and 8 from J; bases not matched to a gene: 11.

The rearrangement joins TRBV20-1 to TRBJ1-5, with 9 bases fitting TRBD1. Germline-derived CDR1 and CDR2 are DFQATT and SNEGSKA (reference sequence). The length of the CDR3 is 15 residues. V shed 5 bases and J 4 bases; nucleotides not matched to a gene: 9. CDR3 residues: CSALNGQGTNQPQHF. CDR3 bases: TGCAGTGCTTTGAATGGACAGGGGACAAATCAGCCCCAGCATTTT.

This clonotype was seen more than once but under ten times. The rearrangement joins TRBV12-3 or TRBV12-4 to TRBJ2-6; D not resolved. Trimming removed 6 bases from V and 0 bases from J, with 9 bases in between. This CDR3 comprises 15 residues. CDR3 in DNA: TGTGCCAGCAGAACCGAGAGCTCTGGGGCCAACGTCCTGACTTTC. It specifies CASRTESSGANVLTF.

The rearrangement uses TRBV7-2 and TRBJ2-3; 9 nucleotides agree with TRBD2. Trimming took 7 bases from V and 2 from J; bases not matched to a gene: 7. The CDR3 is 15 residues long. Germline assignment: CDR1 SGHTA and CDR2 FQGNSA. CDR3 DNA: TGTGCCAGCACCATAGCGGGAGCGAACACAGATACGCAGTATTTT. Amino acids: CASTIAGANTDTQYF. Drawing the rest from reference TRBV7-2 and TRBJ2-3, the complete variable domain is GAGVSQSPSNKVTEKGKDVELRCDPISGHTALYWYRQSLGQGLEFLIYFQGNSAPDKSGLPSDRFSAERTGGSVSTLTIQRTQQEDSAVYLCASTIAGANTDTQYFGPGTRLTVL.

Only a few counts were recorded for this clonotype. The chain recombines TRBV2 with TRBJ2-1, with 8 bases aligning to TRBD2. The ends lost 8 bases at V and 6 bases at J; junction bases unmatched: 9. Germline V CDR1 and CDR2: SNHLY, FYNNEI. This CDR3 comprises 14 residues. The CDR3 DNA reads TGTGCCAGCGACTCGGGAGGGCCGGGCAATGAGCAGTTCTTC. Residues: CASDSGGPGNEQFF.

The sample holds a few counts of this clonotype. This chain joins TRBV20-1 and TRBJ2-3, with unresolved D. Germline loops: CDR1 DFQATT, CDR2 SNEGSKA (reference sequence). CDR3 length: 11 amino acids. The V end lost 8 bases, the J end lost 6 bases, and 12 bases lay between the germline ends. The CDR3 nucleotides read TGCAGTTCCGCAGTGGGGGATACGCAGTATTTT. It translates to CSSAVGDTQYF.

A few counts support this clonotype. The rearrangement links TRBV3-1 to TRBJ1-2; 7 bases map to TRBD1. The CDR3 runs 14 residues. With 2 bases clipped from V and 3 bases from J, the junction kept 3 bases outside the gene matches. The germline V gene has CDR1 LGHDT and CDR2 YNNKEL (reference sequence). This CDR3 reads CASSQHGQDYGYTF. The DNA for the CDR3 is TGTGCCAGCAGCCAACACGGACAGGACTATGGCTACACCTTC.

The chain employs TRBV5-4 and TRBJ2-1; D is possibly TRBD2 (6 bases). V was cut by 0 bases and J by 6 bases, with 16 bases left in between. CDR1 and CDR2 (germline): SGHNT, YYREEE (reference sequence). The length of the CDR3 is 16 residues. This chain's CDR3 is CASSLVETSRANEQFF. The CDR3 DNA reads TGTGCCAGCAGCTTGGTTGAGACTAGTAGGGCCAATGAGCAGTTCTTC.